One and the same sample provided the 2 T cell receptor beta chains below, sequenced in a study of molecular identifiers for immune sequencing clone quantification. A single record per CDR3 protein comes from TCRdb applying MiXCR to the PCR reads. The data show 35,000 or so distinct CDR3 sequences, with under 20% seen just once and under 1.3% held by the top ten. The specimen was naive CD8+ T cells from blood, with Jurkat cell RNA spiked in. The subset is: FACS-sorted CD8+CD4-CCR7+CD45RA+ naive T cells. The receptor set was obtained from a human donor in good health. Some libraries in this study had Jurkat cell RNA spiked in.

This clonotype turned up a few times. Likely a read error: the CDR3 ends without its conserved phenylalanine or tryptophan. The chain has TRBV15 and TRBJ2-5; the D gene could be TRBD1 or TRBD2 (5 bases each). The germline gives CDR1 LNHNV, CDR2 YYDKDF (reference sequence). The V end was cut by 3 bases, the J end by 1 base, with 18 bases between. This CDR3 has 17 amino acids. The CDR3 region has the DNA TGTGCCACCAGCAGTCATCACCTGGGACGGACCCAAGAGACCCAGTACTAC. Translated: CATSSHHLGRTQETQYY.

The chain links TRBV7-6 to TRBJ2-3; 12 bases align to TRBD2. The germline gives CDR1 SGHVS, CDR2 FNYEAQ. This CDR3 spans 14 amino acids. The ends lost 1 base at V and 13 bases at J; junction bases unmatched: 6. The CDR3 DNA reads TGTGCCAGCAGCTTAGGAACCCGGACTAGCGGGGAGTATTTT. This translates into CASSLGTRTSGEYF.